This T cell receptor (beta chain) was captured by sequencing in a study of metastatic and nonmetastatic thyroid tumors (dated by TCRdb to about 2020). Regarding the research as a whole: For patients with malignant and with benign thyroid disease, the researchers compared repertoires between peripheral blood samples and tumor or nodule tissue samples.

V trim: 11 bases; J trim: 5 bases; unmatched bases: 12. The CDR3 starts with the cysteine, ends with the phenylalanine, and has 14 residues. Only the CDR3 DNA is retained, 42 bases long and in frame from the first base. The germline V gene yields SNHLY for CDR1 and FYNNEI for CDR2. Note on this clone: Its antigen has not been determined. Base-call qualities are not available, and no considerably larger clone is one nucleotide away.

Before undergoing thyroid surgery, none of the patients had been given any kind of treatment. Patient clinical samples collected from about 2012 to 2019 were retrospectively analysed using T-cell receptor beta sequencing. The library was built by means of PCR. The reads were generated on an Illumina HiSeq 4000. High-throughput sequencing was used to profile the CDR3 region of the TCR beta-chain in every patient. The original methods were these. The researchers built a classifier to tell apart papillary thyroid cancer patients with distant metastasis, based on CDR3 differences among clinicopathological groups. The Shannon index was used to assess repertoire diversity, and the Morisita-Horn index was used to assess tumor-blood repertoire similarity. The public reads were reprocessed in TCRdb via fastp at Q25 and MiXCR, keeping in-frame beta chains. The V and J calls come from TCRdb's annotation, not from the publication. A total of 23,000 or so clones appear in this sample, under 30% of them only once. The top ten clones comprise approximately 15% of the sample.

Study-wide conclusions, independent of this receptor: In both blood and tumor samples, TCR beta diversity was reported to be significantly higher in malignant tumors than in benign nodules.

The sequence was collected from a male donor with papillary thyroid cancer or a benign thyroid nodule (not recorded which). Some clones in this sample may be carry-over from other donors' samples. Recombination linked TRBV2 to TRBJ2-7, and TRBD2 matches 10 of the central bases. The sequenced sample was tumor tissue. The bases read TGTGCCGGGAGAGCCGGGACTAGCGACCACGAGCAGTACTTC. Its protein reads: CAGRAGTSDHEQYF.